A selection of T cell receptor beta chains follows, all from one sample in a study of blood T cell repertoires in COVID-19. Repertoires were generated with immunoSEQ multiplex PCR, while TCRdb's copy carries only in-frame clones and drops some. This sample has about 240,000 clones, with around 83% found just once. Sequenced material: peripheral blood. The receptors originated from a woman younger than 35 with acute or convalescent COVID-19. Each CDR3 is given with its conserved first and last residue. Each record gives: CDR3 length, clone size, V gene, D gene, J gene, CDR3 DNA, CDR3 protein. The D gene is left open where the match is weak. Clone size, where shown, is once, few, many, or a class for clones that have expanded.

len: 15
abundance: once
v_gene: TRBV10-3
d_gene: TRBD2
j_gene: TRBJ2-1
CDR3nt: TGTGCCATCAGTGATTGGGGGGGAATACACAATGAGCAGTTCTTC
CDR3aa: CAISDWGGIHNEQFF

len: 14
abundance: few
v_gene: TRBV6-6
d_gene: .
j_gene: TRBJ1-5
CDR3nt: TGTGCCAGCAGTTACTGGTCGGTGAATCAGCCCCAGCATTTT
CDR3aa: CASSYWSVNQPQHF

len: 15
abundance: many
v_gene: TRBV7-9
d_gene: TRBD1
j_gene: TRBJ1-6
CDR3nt: TGTGCCAGCAGCTGGGCCGACAGGGCTAATTCACCCCTCCACTTT
CDR3aa: CASSWADRANSPLHF

len: 17
abundance: .
v_gene: TRBV19
d_gene: .
j_gene: TRBJ2-2
CDR3nt: TGTGCCAGCCGGGTCCTTGGTGACGGACTCTACACCGGGGAGCTGTTTTTT
CDR3aa: CASRVLGDGLYTGELFF

len: 13
abundance: once
v_gene: TRBV5-1
d_gene: .
j_gene: TRBJ1-1
CDR3nt: TGCGCCAGCAGCTTGCTGGGGGGGGCTGAAGCTTTCTTT
CDR3aa: CASSLLGGAEAFF

len: 14
abundance: .
v_gene: TRBV7-3
d_gene: TRBD1
j_gene: TRBJ1-1
CDR3nt: TGTGCCAGCAGCTTAACGGCAGGGGGCGGGGAAGCTTTCTTT
CDR3aa: CASSLTAGGGEAFF

len: 13
abundance: .
v_gene: TRBV5-1
d_gene: TRBD1
j_gene: TRBJ1-1
CDR3nt: TGCGCCAGCAGCTACGGACAGGGGGCTGAAGCTTTCTTT
CDR3aa: CASSYGQGAEAFF

len: 14
abundance: once
v_gene: TRBV21-1
d_gene: .
j_gene: TRBJ2-2
CDR3nt: TGTGCCAGCAGCAAAAAACGTTTAGCCGGGGAGCTGTTTTTT
CDR3aa: CASSKKRLAGELFF

len: 15
abundance: .
v_gene: TRBV7-3
d_gene: TRBD1
j_gene: TRBJ2-1
CDR3nt: TGTGCCAGCAGCTGGGGACAGGGGGCCTACAATGAGCAGTTCTTC
CDR3aa: CASSWGQGAYNEQFF

len: 16
abundance: .
v_gene: TRBV25-1
d_gene: TRBD1
j_gene: TRBJ2-2
CDR3nt: TGTGCCAGCAGTGAATCCGGGACAGGGGGAGCCGGGGAGCTGTTTTTT
CDR3aa: CASSESGTGGAGELFF

len: 15
abundance: .
v_gene: TRBV2
d_gene: TRBD2
j_gene: TRBJ2-1
CDR3nt: TGTGCCAGCAGCCACCCCTCGCGGGAGGGCCATGAGCAGTTCTTC
CDR3aa: CASSHPSREGHEQFF

len: 17
abundance: .
v_gene: TRBV9
d_gene: .
j_gene: TRBJ1-3
CDR3nt: TGTGCCAGCAGCGCCCCCCGGGGTTCCCTCTCTGGAAACACCATATATTTT
CDR3aa: CASSAPRGSLSGNTIYF

len: 13
abundance: .
v_gene: TRBV5-8
d_gene: .
j_gene: TRBJ2-1
CDR3nt: TGTGCCAGCAGCCACCAAACAGGGAGCGAGCAGTTCTTC
CDR3aa: CASSHQTGSEQFF

len: 14
abundance: once
v_gene: TRBV7-9
d_gene: TRBD1
j_gene: TRBJ1-1
CDR3nt: TGTGCCAGCAGCCGTATAGACAGGGGGCCTGAAGCTTTCTTT
CDR3aa: CASSRIDRGPEAFF

len: 15
abundance: .
v_gene: TRBV7-2
d_gene: TRBD2
j_gene: TRBJ2-7
CDR3nt: TGTGCCAGCAGTTTACTAGCGGGGTCATTCTACGAGCAGTACTTC
CDR3aa: CASSLLAGSFYEQYF

len: 15
abundance: .
v_gene: TRBV6-5
d_gene: .
j_gene: TRBJ1-1
CDR3nt: TGTGCCAGCAGTTACGGGGGGAACATGGACACTGAAGCTTTCTTT
CDR3aa: CASSYGGNMDTEAFF

len: 16
abundance: .
v_gene: TRBV10-3
d_gene: TRBD2
j_gene: TRBJ2-7
CDR3nt: TGTGCCATCAGTGAGACGGTCGCTAGCGGTCCCTACGAGCAGTACTTC
CDR3aa: CAISETVASGPYEQYF

len: 16
abundance: .
v_gene: TRBV6-2/TRBV6-3
d_gene: TRBD2
j_gene: TRBJ2-3
CDR3nt: TGTGCCAGCAGTTACTCGACATTGGCTAGCGGGAGGGTTCGGCATTTT
CDR3aa: CASSYSTLASGRVRHF

len: 15
abundance: .
v_gene: TRBV27
d_gene: TRBD2
j_gene: TRBJ2-7
CDR3nt: TGTGCCAGCAGAAGCCTAGCGGTAGCTCCCCCCGAGCAGTACTTC
CDR3aa: CASRSLAVAPPEQYF

len: 16
abundance: .
v_gene: TRBV7-2
d_gene: TRBD2
j_gene: TRBJ2-7
CDR3nt: TGTGCCAGCAGCTTATTGGGGGTAGCGGGAGGTACCGAGCAGTACTTC
CDR3aa: CASSLLGVAGGTEQYF

len: 11
abundance: once
v_gene: TRBV20-1
d_gene: .
j_gene: TRBJ1-1
CDR3nt: TGCAAGGTGGACAGTCGCACTGAAGCTTTCTTT
CDR3aa: CKVDSRTEAFF

len: 13
abundance: .
v_gene: TRBV5-5
d_gene: .
j_gene: TRBJ1-2
CDR3nt: TGTGCCAGCAGCACTACAGGCCTAAGTGGCTACACCTTC
CDR3aa: CASSTTGLSGYTF

len: 14
abundance: once
v_gene: TRBV5-6
d_gene: .
j_gene: TRBJ1-2
CDR3nt: TGTGCCAGCAGCTTGAGCGGCAGTAACTATGGCTACACCTTC
CDR3aa: CASSLSGSNYGYTF

len: 15
abundance: .
v_gene: TRBV18
d_gene: .
j_gene: TRBJ1-4
CDR3nt: TGTGCCAGCTCACCAGTACAGGGTTATAATGAAAAACTGTTTTTT
CDR3aa: CASSPVQGYNEKLFF

len: 12
abundance: .
v_gene: TRBV12-3/TRBV12-4
d_gene: .
j_gene: TRBJ2-1
CDR3nt: TGTGCCAGCAGTTTCTCGGGTCATGAGCAGTTCTTC
CDR3aa: CASSFSGHEQFF

len: 15
abundance: .
v_gene: TRBV16
d_gene: .
j_gene: TRBJ2-7
CDR3nt: TGTGCCAGCGCTGGGGGGGGACAAAGCTCCTACGAGCAGTACTTC
CDR3aa: CASAGGGQSSYEQYF

len: 11
abundance: few
v_gene: TRBV5-1
d_gene: .
j_gene: TRBJ2-1
CDR3nt: TGCGCCAGCACCCTCCTCGATGAGCAGTTCTTC
CDR3aa: CASTLLDEQFF

len: 16
abundance: .
v_gene: TRBV7-2
d_gene: TRBD2
j_gene: TRBJ2-1
CDR3nt: TGTGCCAGCAGCTTAGGGCCGGGAGGTCTCTACAATGAGCAGTTCTTC
CDR3aa: CASSLGPGGLYNEQFF

len: 16
abundance: .
v_gene: TRBV23-1
d_gene: .
j_gene: TRBJ1-5
CDR3nt: TGCGCCAGCAGTGAACCTAAGCCGGACAGCGATCAGCCCCAGCATTTT
CDR3aa: CASSEPKPDSDQPQHF

len: 14
abundance: .
v_gene: TRBV20-1
d_gene: TRBD1
j_gene: TRBJ1-1
CDR3nt: TGCAGTGCTAGTAGGACAGGGGTCGGAACTGAAGCTTTCTTT
CDR3aa: CSASRTGVGTEAFF

len: 14
abundance: many
v_gene: TRBV2
d_gene: .
j_gene: TRBJ1-6
CDR3nt: TGTGCCAGCAGTGAGCCAGGCCTAGCATCACCCCTCCACTTT
CDR3aa: CASSEPGLASPLHF

len: 15
abundance: .
v_gene: TRBV28
d_gene: TRBD2
j_gene: TRBJ2-1
CDR3nt: TGTGCCAGCGTCGAACTAGCGGGCATTAAGGGTGAGCAGTTCTTC
CDR3aa: CASVELAGIKGEQFF

len: 15
abundance: .
v_gene: TRBV5-6
d_gene: .
j_gene: TRBJ2-5
CDR3nt: TGTGCCAGCAGCTTGCCCAGGGGGGAGTCGAAGACCCAGTACTTC
CDR3aa: CASSLPRGESKTQYF